This T cell receptor (beta chain) was captured in a study of cytomegalovirus exposure and HLA in healthy donors (dated by TCRdb to about 2017). For the wider study: An earlier analysis of approximately 600 of the donors reported 250 to 300 Gb of sequence data and 120 million or so unique TCR beta sequences from about 180 million T cells. An early release that covered some 630 HLA-typed donors contained approximately 300 gigabases of sequencing data and some 87 million unique TCR sequences. To decide whether each TCR beta V gene segment behaved as functional or pseudogenic, an earlier analysis of some 570 of the donors relied on high-throughput TCR beta sequencing. About five DR-DQ haplotypes were handled as single units for association and clustering because linkage in the cohort was strong. Donor age, sex, ethnicity and CMV serostatus were collected together with the repertoire data. Rather than drawing on any new phenotypic data, the later analysis identified candidate immune exposures from TCR beta sequences and the way those sequences occurred across donors. A separate validation cohort of 100 to 150 different subjects was used in addition to the roughly 670-subject first cohort. The study aimed to test whether cataloging public T cell receptors could reveal signatures of past pathogen exposure. Every discovery cohort repertoire had been produced on one sequencing platform. HLA typing included class I and class II loci at four-digit resolution. Among the roughly 380 genotyped donors, approximately 81% belonged to the genetic ancestry cluster associated with self-reported Caucasian donors. The number of typed donors differed by locus: about 629-630 for A, B, C, DRB1 and DQB1; some 500 for DQA1; around 580 for DPA1; and 400 to 480 for DPB1. On average, approximately 250,000 unique TCR beta nucleotide sequences were sequenced per donor among 398 genotyped donors of the cohort, with 15% to 20% of those sequences being non-productive. A later genetic analysis took genome-wide SNP genotypes for about 55% of the roughly 700 donors and used that subset as a discovery cohort. To predict cytomegalovirus infection status, the study brought together high-throughput TCR immunosequencing, statistical association of individual TCRs with disease status, and machine learning. The study used immunosequencing to profile the T cell repertoires of 666 subjects and linked those repertoires to cytomegalovirus serostatus. A later analysis re-examined previously published TCR beta repertoires from roughly 720 donors and added high-resolution HLA genotyping to investigate patterns of TCR occurrence.

The paper's findings and limits, for the study overall: Because counts were too low, roughly 16 rarely observed V segments, including chromosome 9 orphons, were excluded from the earlier analysis of 587 of the donors. The study listed approximately 150 TCR beta chains as associated with cytomegalovirus. Assigning TCR associations to individual alleles was difficult when HLA alleles, especially DR and DQ, strongly co-occurred. Compared with equally common non-associated chains, HLA-associated TCR beta chains in a later analysis were more clonally expanded and had lower generation probabilities. Some IMGT-functional V segments, including TRBV6-2 and TRBV6-3, could not be distinguished by the 87-base-pair reads and were therefore excluded. Cytomegalovirus status was reported to be diagnosed by the classifier with high specificity and sensitivity in both the original and validation cohorts. Roughly uniform sequencing depth across donors was assumed in presence/absence analyses, although this assumption may not hold. Correlated functional status among segregating V segments might reflect linkage disequilibrium, but an unknown experimental factor could not be ruled out. Because some donors lacked HLA typing at each locus, the association tests relied only on the typed subset. The authors suggested that the approach could potentially be extended to other disease states and immunological phenotypes. Most TCR sequences were seen in very few donors, while some public TCRs were found in many individuals. In a later genetic analysis, a missense DCLRE1C variant was associated with V-gene and J-gene trimming of TCR beta chains, and the association was replicated in an independent cohort. According to a later genetic analysis, donors in an Asian-associated ancestry cluster had fewer N-insertions in productive TCRs than the approximately 650-donor mean. This cohort had only TCR beta chains sequenced, and the lack of alpha or paired-chain data limited which features could be detected. A later analysis associated roughly 17,000 TCR beta sequences with specific HLA alleles at a false discovery rate of 0.05. A group of highly shared sequence variants was considered likely to be a technical artifact of the sequencing pipeline. In a later analysis, the rate of TCR association differed among HLA loci, with DRB1 alleles having the most associated TCRs and HLA-C alleles having the fewest. A later analysis found that most CMV-associated TCR beta chains appeared HLA-restricted, with HLA associations seemingly driven largely by CMV exposure. A further reported finding was that TCR beta sequences accurately predicted the HLA-A and HLA-B alleles for most subjects in the first cohort. For the cohort, immune exposure information was limited to CMV serostatus. A few of the identified cytomegalovirus-associated TCR beta chains were confirmed in vitro to be specific for cytomegalovirus antigens. According to a later analysis, parvovirus B19, influenza, CMV and Epstein-Barr virus appeared linked to several top co-occurrence clusters. An earlier analysis of some 590 of the donors showed that most TCR beta V segments appeared in productive rearrangements either about 87% or about 30% of the time, which broadly matched IMGT annotations.

The cohort consisted of 600 to 700 healthy bone marrow donors. Cohort members were all nominally healthy when sampled, although unrecorded immune exposures were likely present. The donor tested CMV seronegative, placing the donor among the 350 or so seronegative members of the cohort. Every donor gave a peripheral blood sample, and the peripheral blood mononuclear cells from that sample were used for TCR beta sequencing. The Qiagen DNeasy Blood Extraction Kit was used to extract genomic DNA from the blood cell samples. In the case of this clone: Which antigen it targets is not known. Qualities for individual bases were not recorded, and no much larger clone is one base off.

CDR1 is given as MNHEY and CDR2 as SVGAGI, both from the germline V gene. The CDR3 measures 14 amino acids from cysteine to phenylalanine. The read is trimmed to its CDR3 DNA, 42 bases read in frame from base 1. The protocol used for the library was the immunoSEQ multiplex PCR assay. For the multiplex PCR, a mixture combining 60 forward primers for TCR Vbeta segments and 13 reverse primers for TCR Jbeta segments was used. The CDR3 region of rearranged TCR beta genes was amplified from genomic DNA by a multiplex PCR assay. The Illumina HiSeq System was used to sequence the amplified TCR beta libraries as 87-base-pair reads. The original pipeline was this. A later analysis tallied around 87 million unique TCR beta chains across the 666 repertoires, and roughly 11 million of those chains were shared by two or more donors. Raw reads were error-corrected and collapsed into unique sequences with a nearest-neighbor algorithm that merged closely related sequences to remove PCR and sequencing errors. CDR3 sequences were aligned to IMGT reference sequences to assign V, D and J gene segments. Each retained sequence needed at least a six-nucleotide match to both a V gene segment and a J gene segment. A rearrangement was called productive if the CDR3 had no stop codons and remained in frame with V and J, and every other rearrangement was called non-productive. Following IMGT convention, CDR3 was defined as the stretch from the second conserved V-encoded cysteine to the conserved J-encoded phenylalanine. Sequences without an unambiguous match to a single V gene segment were excluded from the earlier analysis of almost 600 of the donors. In an earlier analysis of about 590 of the donors, a V segment was called functional when productive rearrangements were above 56.7%, and segregating when the standard deviation between donors exceeded 5%. A statistical classification framework was developed to diagnose cytomegalovirus status using the catalog of TCR beta chain sequences. In a later analysis, V and J genes were assigned by comparing TCR nucleotide sequences against IMGT/GENE-DB human TR gene sequences. In a later analysis, CDR3 sequences and most-parsimonious VDJ recombination scenarios were assigned using the TCRdist pipeline. In a later analysis, each TCR beta chain was defined by its CDR3 amino acid sequence together with its V-gene family, and reads without a unique V-gene family were excluded. As a way to deal with suspected cross-contamination and a sequencing artifact, a later analysis dropped 450 to 600 nucleotide sequences that were highly shared and had low generation probability. A later analysis calculated a clonal expansion index for each public chain from normalized within-repertoire ranks of inferred template counts. In a later analysis, generation probabilities were computed using a VDJ recombination model fitted to out-of-frame rearrangements, and the results were checked against IGoR. In a later analysis, hypergeometric tests were used to score TCR-TCR, TCR-HLA and TCR-CMV co-occurrence, with a repertoire-size bias correction applied to TCR pairs. In a later analysis, false discovery rates were estimated by permuting HLA or CMV assignments 20 times. In a later analysis, co-occurring TCRs were grouped with DBSCAN, and TCRdist sequence similarity was added when clustering was performed within HLA-allele-positive subsets. Repertoires with fewer than 30,000 or more than 120,000 public chains, plus five repertoires with anomalous nucleotide sharing, were excluded from co-occurrence clustering. Entries here come from immuneACCESS through TCRdb and include only in-frame sequences with V and J called. Some clones fail to appear in such tables; in the studies checked, an unresolved V gene covers under half of the shortfall, and the cause of the remainder is unknown. That table furnishes V, J and clone size, whereas the DNA furnished D and trimming. Within this sample are under 200,000 clones, with roughly 80% of them counted one time only. Together, the top ten hold less than 5.5% of the sample.

What was sequenced was PBMCs. The source is a male donor in good health and CMV-seronegative. The rearrangement joined TRBV6-5 to TRBJ2-5; the junction holds 9 bases that match TRBD1. The tail of the sequence fits TRBJ2-7 better, so the J call may be wrong. Here the CDR3 is given as CASSYDDRGYEQYF. The nucleotides read TGTGCCAGCAGTTACGATGACAGGGGGTACGAGCAGTACTTC.